What follows are 29 T cell receptor beta chains derived from one specimen sequenced in a study of blood T cell repertoires in COVID-19. Some clones are missing from TCRdb's copy, which holds only in-frame ones; the method was immunoSEQ multiplex PCR. In the table there are around 250,000 clones, around 80% of which are singletons. Sequencing input: PBMCs or T cells enriched from blood (not recorded which). The receptors stem from a man in his forties or fifties who had been exposed to COVID-19.

V usage is TRBV15 and J usage is TRBJ2-3, with TRBD1 as a possible D gene (5 bases). Germline-derived CDR1 and CDR2 are LNHNV and YYDKDF (reference sequence). This CDR3 is 16 amino acids long. V was clipped by 5 bases and J by 2 bases, with 17 bases between them. CDR3 DNA sequence: TGTGCCACCAGCGGGGCGATCCCTATTGACACAGATACGCAGTATTTT. Translated, it gives CATSGAIPIDTDTQYF.

The chain is built from TRBV10-2 and TRBJ2-7; TRBD1 is a possible D gene (5 bases). The CDR3 spans 11 residues. The V and J ends lost 8 bases and 10 bases respectively, with 15 bases between them. The germline CDR1 and CDR2 sequences are WSHSY and SAAADI. The CDR3 DNA follows: TGCGCCAGCGGGCAGGGAATTCGCCAGTACTTC. This gives the protein CASGQGIRQYF.

This clone occurred once. J is TRBJ2-1 and V is TRBV12-3 or TRBV12-4, with D tentatively TRBD1 (7 bases). CDR3 length equals 13 residues. Trimming left V 8 bases short and J 10 bases short, with 18 bases between. The CDR3 bases are TGTGCCAGCTCCCCGTCCAGGGGGGAAGAGCAGTTCTTC. This sequence encodes CASSPSRGEEQFF.

This clone has just a few counts. The chain has TRBV29-1 and TRBJ2-5; the D is unclear. V shed 2 bases and J shed 6 bases, with 13 bases lying between them. Germline CDR1 is SQVTM and CDR2 is ANQGSEA. The CDR3 runs 13 residues. The CDR3 sequence is CSVEPPPSQTQYF. CDR3 DNA sequence: TGCAGCGTTGAACCCCCCCCTTCCCAGACCCAGTACTTC.

This clone occurred a few times. This rearrangement joins TRBV7-8 to TRBJ1-2, with D maybe TRBD1 (5 bases). Per germline, CDR1 SGHVS and CDR2 FQNEAQ. The length of the CDR3 is 15 residues. The V end lost 5 bases, the J end lost 2 bases, and 15 bases lay between the germline ends. The CDR3 sequence is CASSKFETANYGYTF. The CDR3 DNA reads as TGTGCCAGCAGCAAGTTTGAGACAGCGAACTATGGCTACACCTTC.

This chain joins TRBV3-1 (or the pseudogene TRBV3-2) and TRBJ1-5; TRBD1 agrees at 10 bases. Germline assignment: CDR1 LGHDT and CDR2 YNNKEL (reference sequence). V shed 0 bases, J shed 4 bases, and the junction held 6 bases outside the gene matches. The CDR3 sequence is 17 residues long. The CDR3 bases are TGTGCCAGCAGCCAAGATTCTAGACAGGGGGCAAATCAGCCCCAGCATTTT. It specifies CASSQDSRQGANQPQHF.

The chain carries TRBV7-8 and TRBJ2-7; TRBD1 is a possible D gene (6 bases). The CDR3 consists of 12 residues. The germline V and J ends were trimmed by 5 bases and 4 bases, with 9 bases remaining between them. The germline gives CDR1 SGHVS, CDR2 FQNEAQ. The CDR3 loop is CASSRTAYEQYF. In DNA, the CDR3 is TGTGCCAGCAGCCGGACAGCTTACGAGCAGTACTTC.

The rearrangement joins TRBV4-1 to TRBJ2-7; TRBD1 aligns across 9 bases. Germline V gene data show CDR1 as MGHRA and CDR2 as YSYEKL. With V trimmed by 2 bases and J by 9 bases, 8 bases remained unmatched. The CDR3 loop spans 14 amino acids. As DNA, the CDR3 is TGCGCCAGCAGCCAACTACCGGGACAGGGTGTGCAGTACTTC. Residues: CASSQLPGQGVQYF.

This clone was detected only once. The rearrangement uses TRBV9 and TRBJ1-3; D may be TRBD1 (5 bases). V lost 1 base and J lost 1, with 15 bases in between. Germline values: CDR1 SGDLS, CDR2 YYNGEE. The CDR3 totals 17 residues. CDR3 residues: CASSVMDQGESGNTIYF. In nucleotides, the CDR3 is TGTGCCAGCAGCGTAATGGACCAAGGGGAATCTGGAAACACCATATATTTT.

The V and J genes are TRBV3-1 (or the pseudogene TRBV3-2) and TRBJ2-2; D possibly corresponds to TRBD2 (6 bases). The germline V gene has CDR1 LGHDT and CDR2 YNNKEL (reference sequence). Trimming left V 4 bases short and J 1 base short, with 25 bases between. The CDR3 consists of 20 residues. CDR3 sequence: CASSRSYGGRTIRNTGELFF. The DNA for the CDR3 is TGTGCCAGCAGCCGGTCGTATGGAGGGAGGACGATCCGGAACACCGGGGAGCTGTTTTTT.

CDR3 nucleotide sequence: TGTGCCAGTAGTATAGCCAGGGCGCTTAGGGTCTCTGGGGCCAACGTCCTGACTTTC. This translates into CASSIARALRVSGANVLTF. The chain has TRBV19 and TRBJ2-6; TRBD1 might be the D (5 bases). The germline V and J ends were trimmed by 1 base and 0 bases, with 16 bases remaining between them. CDR3 size: 19 residues. The germline V gene encodes CDR1 LNHDA and CDR2 SQIVND (reference sequence).

The gene calls are TRBV27 and TRBJ2-7; D perhaps matches TRBD1 (6 bases). The V gene's germline CDR1 is MNHEY and CDR2 SMNVEV (reference sequence). The V and J ends lost 1 base and 4 bases respectively, with 11 bases between them. CDR3 length: 14 amino acids. CDR3 region: CASSLLGTSYEQYF. The CDR3 DNA follows: TGTGCCAGCAGTTTATTAGGGACATCTTACGAGCAGTACTTC.

V usage is TRBV7-9 and J usage is TRBJ2-3; 7 bases agree with TRBD1. Germline V gives CDR1 SEHNR, CDR2 FQNEAQ (reference sequence). The CDR3 covers 12 residues. The junction had 4 bases not matched to a gene; V was cut back by 4 bases and J by 9 bases. The CDR3 is CASSSGQKTQYF. CDR3 DNA: TGTGCCAGCAGCTCGGGACAGAAAACGCAGTATTTT.

This clone was seen once. The chain joins TRBV29-1 to TRBJ2-3, with TRBD2 as a possible D gene (5 bases). This CDR3 region has 16 residues. Germline-derived CDR1 and CDR2 are SQVTM and ANQGSEA. V lost 0 bases, J lost 0 bases, and 13 bases lay in between. Here the CDR3 DNA reads TGCAGCGTTGAAGATCTTAGGGAGAGGAGCACAGATACGCAGTATTTT. Translating it yields CSVEDLRERSTDTQYF.

V usage is TRBV19 and J usage is TRBJ2-4; TRBD2 might be the D (7 bases). CDR1 is LNHDA and CDR2 is SQIVND in the germline V gene (reference sequence). The CDR3 sequence is 13 residues long. With 8 bases removed from V and 8 bases from J, the gap between germline ends came to 16 bases. For the CDR3, the DNA is TGTGCCAGTGGGGGGGCCCCCGGTTACATTCAGTACTTC. This encodes CASGGAPGYIQYF. The variable domain in full, completed from reference TRBV19 and TRBJ2-4, reads DGGITQSPKYLFRKEGQNVTLSCEQNLNHDAMYWYRQDPGQGLRLIYYSQIVNDFQKGDIAEGYSVSREKKESFPLTVTSAQKNPTAFYLCASGGAPGYIQYFGAGTRLSVL.

The chain couples TRBV14 to TRBJ1-1; perhaps TRBD1 as D (6 bases). Germline V lookup: CDR1 SGHDN, CDR2 FVKESK. The CDR3 contains 12 residues. With 0 bases removed from V and 10 bases from J, the gap between germline ends came to 9 bases. Here the CDR3 reads CASSQDRTAAFF. Written as DNA, the CDR3 is TGTGCCAGCAGCCAAGACAGGACAGCAGCTTTCTTT. The entire variable domain, with the rest obtained from reference TRBV14 and TRBJ1-1, is as follows: EAGVTQFPSHSVIEKGQTVTLRCDPISGHDNLYWYRRVMGKEIKFLLHFVKESKQDESGMPNNRFLAERTGGTYSTLKVQPAELEDSGVYFCASSQDRTAAFFGQGTRLTVV.

This rearrangement joins TRBV15 to TRBJ2-1; the D is unclear. Germline V lookup: CDR1 LNHNV, CDR2 YYDKDF (reference sequence). This CDR3 spans 16 amino acids. V dropped 0 bases and J dropped 10 bases, with 19 bases sitting between them. The chain's CDR3 is CATSRDLLVGASEQFF. The CDR3 DNA is TGTGCCACCAGCAGAGATCTGTTGGTGGGCGCCAGCGAGCAGTTCTTC.

The chain has TRBV19 and TRBJ1-1; 7 bases align to TRBD1. Per germline, CDR1 LNHDA and CDR2 SQIVND (reference sequence). Germline trimming cut 1 base from V and 6 bases from J; bases unmatched to any gene: 5. This CDR3 has 14 amino acids. DNA for the CDR3: TGTGCCAGTAGTATAGCCGGGACAGCCGCTGAAGCTTTCTTT. This translates into CASSIAGTAAEAFF.

The chain joins TRBV13 to TRBJ2-5, with 9 bases matching TRBD2. The V gene's germline CDR1 is PRHDT and CDR2 FYEKMQ (reference sequence). V shed 3 bases and J 4 bases; nucleotides not matched to a gene: 6. The CDR3 spans 15 residues. The CDR3 region is CASSLLAGRGETQYF. DNA for the CDR3: TGTGCCAGCAGCTTGCTAGCGGGGCGGGGAGAGACCCAGTACTTC.

This chain uses TRBV3-1 (or the pseudogene TRBV3-2) with TRBJ2-1, with 12 bases aligning to TRBD1. The CDR3 covers 14 residues. The germline V gene encodes CDR1 LGHDT and CDR2 YNNKEL (reference sequence). V was pared by 5 bases and J by 9 bases, with 5 bases of the junction left unmatched. CDR3 amino acids: CASSAGTGGFEQFF. CDR3 DNA sequence: TGTGCCAGCAGCGCCGGGACAGGGGGCTTTGAGCAGTTCTTC.

The J gene is TRBJ2-7, the V gene TRBV10-3; a weak D match, TRBD1 (6 bases). Germline values: CDR1 ENHRY, CDR2 SYGVKD. This CDR3 region has 14 residues. The V gene lost 2 bases and the J gene lost 2 bases, with 10 bases spanning the gap. The CDR3 nucleotides are TGTGCCATCAGTGAGGGGGACACTACCTACGAGCAGTACTTC. This gives the protein CAISEGDTTYEQYF.

This rearrangement joins TRBV6-5 to TRBJ1-1, with 7 bases that match TRBD1. CDR3 size: 15 residues. Germline-derived CDR1 and CDR2 are MNHEY and SVGAGI. Trimming cost V 7 bases and J 11 bases; bases outside gene matches: 19. Here the CDR3 reads CASTYLAGGVEVAFF. CDR3 nucleotide sequence: TGTGCCAGCACCTACTTGGCAGGGGGAGTCGAGGTGGCTTTCTTT.

This chain links TRBV27 with TRBJ1-3; D not resolved. This CDR3 spans 15 amino acids. Germline V gene lookup returns CDR1 MNHEY and CDR2 SMNVEV (reference sequence). The germline V and J ends were trimmed by 10 bases and 0 bases, with 16 bases remaining between them. CDR3 residues: CATHYFPHSGNTIYF. The CDR3 bases are TGTGCCACCCACTACTTCCCCCACTCTGGAAACACCATATATTTT.

This clone was found once. This sequence joins TRBV7-8 and TRBJ2-3, with a possible D match to TRBD2 (8 bases). With 5 bases removed from V and 4 bases from J, the gap between germline ends came to 22 bases. This CDR3 has 17 residues. Germline V lookup: CDR1 SGHVS, CDR2 FQNEAQ. In nucleotides, the CDR3 is TGTGCCAGCAGCCCCCAGGGGGGTAGCGGGAACCCAGATACGCAGTATTTT. It translates to CASSPQGGSGNPDTQYF.

This clone was seen ten or more times. The rearrangement uses TRBV29-1 and TRBJ1-1; tentatively, D is TRBD1 (6 bases). This CDR3 has 10 amino acids. Trimming cost V 8 bases and J 3 bases, with 7 bases left between them. CDR1 SQVTM and CDR2 ANQGSEA come from the germline V gene. Here the CDR3 DNA reads TGCAGCCACAGGGACACTGAAGCTTTCTTT. Its translation is CSHRDTEAFF.

This clone was observed many times. J is TRBJ2-3 and V is TRBV6-1; D is perhaps TRBD2 (6 bases). Trimming took off 1 base at V and 10 bases at J, with 15 bases between the two ends. CDR3 length: 14 amino acids. CDR1 MNHNS and CDR2 SASEGT come from the germline V gene. CDR3 nucleotides: TGTGCCAGCAGTGAAGGGCTAGCGAGCTCGGCGCAGTATTTT. This sequence encodes CASSEGLASSAQYF.

CDR3 sequence: CSDRTGTATDTQYF. In DNA form, the CDR3 reads TGCAGCGACCGGACAGGGACCGCCACAGATACGCAGTATTTT. The rearrangement links TRBV29-1 to TRBJ2-3, with 8 bases lining up with TRBD1. This CDR3 comprises 14 residues. Trimming at V came to 7 bases and at J to 2 bases, leaving 8 bases not matched to a gene. Germline V gene sequence: CDR1 SQVTM, CDR2 ANQGSEA.

The rearrangement uses TRBV1 and TRBJ2-1; TRBD2 was called by the table and not checked on the DNA. TRBV1 is given as a pseudogene. The CDR3 has 19 amino acids. The CDR3 DNA reads as TGCACCAGCAGCCAAGATCGGGGTGAACGGGAGGACTCCTACAATGAGCAGTTCTTC. Translating it yields CTSSQDRGEREDSYNEQFF.

The chain links TRBV6-1 to TRBJ1-1; D possibly corresponds to TRBD1 (6 bases). Germline V lookup: CDR1 MNHNS, CDR2 SASEGT. This CDR3 comprises 14 residues. V was shortened by 5 bases and J by 4 bases, with 14 bases between the two germline ends. The CDR3 loop reads CASSLSRGGTEAFF. In DNA, the CDR3 is TGTGCCAGCAGTTTATCTAGGGGGGGCACTGAAGCTTTCTTT.